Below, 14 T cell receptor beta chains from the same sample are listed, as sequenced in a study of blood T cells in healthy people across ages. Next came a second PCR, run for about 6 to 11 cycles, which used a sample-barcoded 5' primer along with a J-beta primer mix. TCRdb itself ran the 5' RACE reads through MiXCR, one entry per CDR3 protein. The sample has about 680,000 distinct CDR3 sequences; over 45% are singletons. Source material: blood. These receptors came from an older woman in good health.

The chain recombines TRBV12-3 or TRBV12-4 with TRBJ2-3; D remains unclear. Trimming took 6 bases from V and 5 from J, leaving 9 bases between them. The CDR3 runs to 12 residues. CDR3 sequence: CASRLTGDTQYF. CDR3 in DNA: TGTGCCAGCAGATTAACGGGAGATACGCAGTATTTT.

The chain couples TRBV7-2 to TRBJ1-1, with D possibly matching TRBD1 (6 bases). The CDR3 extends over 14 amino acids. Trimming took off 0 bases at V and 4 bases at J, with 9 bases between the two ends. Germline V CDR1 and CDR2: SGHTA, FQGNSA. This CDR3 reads CASSLAGGATEAFF. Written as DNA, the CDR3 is TGTGCCAGCAGCTTAGCGGGGGGGGCCACTGAAGCTTTCTTT.

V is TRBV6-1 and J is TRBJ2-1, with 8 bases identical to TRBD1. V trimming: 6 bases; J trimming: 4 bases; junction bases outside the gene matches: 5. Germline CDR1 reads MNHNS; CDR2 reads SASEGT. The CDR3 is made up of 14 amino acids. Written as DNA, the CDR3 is TGTGCCAGCAGAGCGGACAGGGAATACAATGAGCAGTTCTTC. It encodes CASRADREYNEQFF.

CDR3 bases: TGCAGTGCTAGAACTCAATCCGGGAATCCCTACGAGCAGTACTTC. Translation: CSARTQSGNPYEQYF. The chain couples TRBV20-1 to TRBJ2-5; a weak D match, TRBD2 (5 bases). The end of the DNA fits TRBJ2-7 better, so the J call may be wrong. This CDR3 spans 15 amino acids. CDR1 and CDR2 (germline): DFQATT, SNEGSKA (reference sequence).

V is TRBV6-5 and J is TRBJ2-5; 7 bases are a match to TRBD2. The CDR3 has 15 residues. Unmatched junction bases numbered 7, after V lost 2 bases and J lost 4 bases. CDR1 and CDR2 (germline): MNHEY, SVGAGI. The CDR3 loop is CASSYLGGSGETQYF. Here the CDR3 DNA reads TGTGCCAGCAGTTACCTGGGGGGGTCAGGAGAGACCCAGTACTTC.

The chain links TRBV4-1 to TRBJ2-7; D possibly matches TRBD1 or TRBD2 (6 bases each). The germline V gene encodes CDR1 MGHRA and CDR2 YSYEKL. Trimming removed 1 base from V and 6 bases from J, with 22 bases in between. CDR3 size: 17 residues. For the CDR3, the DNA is TGCGCCAGCAGCCAAGGAGTTTCGGTGGGGGGCCGCTCCGAGCAGTACTTC. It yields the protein CASSQGVSVGGRSEQYF.

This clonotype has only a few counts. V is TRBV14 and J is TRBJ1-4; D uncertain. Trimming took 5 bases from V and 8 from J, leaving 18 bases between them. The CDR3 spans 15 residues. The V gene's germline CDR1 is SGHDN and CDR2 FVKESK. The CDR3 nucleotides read TGTGCCAGCAGCGCTAGGATGGCAGTCGGCGAAAAACTGTTTTTT. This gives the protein CASSARMAVGEKLFF.

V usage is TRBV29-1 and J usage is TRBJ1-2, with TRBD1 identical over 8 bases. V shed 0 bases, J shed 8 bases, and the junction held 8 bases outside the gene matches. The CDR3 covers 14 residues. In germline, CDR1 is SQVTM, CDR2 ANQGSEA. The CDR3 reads CSVEDRQGNLGYTF. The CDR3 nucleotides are TGCAGCGTTGAAGATCGACAGGGGAACTTGGGCTACACCTTC.

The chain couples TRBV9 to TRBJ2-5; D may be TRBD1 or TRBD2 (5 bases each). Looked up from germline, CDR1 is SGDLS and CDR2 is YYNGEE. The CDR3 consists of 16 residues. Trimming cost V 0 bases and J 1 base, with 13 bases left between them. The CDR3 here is CASSVALDGGQETQYF. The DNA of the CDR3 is TGTGCCAGCAGCGTAGCCCTGGATGGGGGCCAAGAGACCCAGTACTTC.

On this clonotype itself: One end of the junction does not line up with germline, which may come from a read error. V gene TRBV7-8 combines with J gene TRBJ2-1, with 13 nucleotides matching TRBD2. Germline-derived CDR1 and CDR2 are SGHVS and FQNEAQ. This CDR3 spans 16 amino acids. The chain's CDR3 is CASSLAWTSGSNEQFF. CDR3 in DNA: TGTGCCAGCAGCCTAGCGTGGACTAGCGGGAGCAATGAGCAGTTCTTC.

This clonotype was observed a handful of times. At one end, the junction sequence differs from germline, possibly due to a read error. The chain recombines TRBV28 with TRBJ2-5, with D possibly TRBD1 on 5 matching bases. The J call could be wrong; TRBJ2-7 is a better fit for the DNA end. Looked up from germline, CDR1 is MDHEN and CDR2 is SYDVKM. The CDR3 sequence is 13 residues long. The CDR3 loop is CASSLSGSSEQYF. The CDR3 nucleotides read TGTGCCAGCAGTTTATCAGGGTCCTCCGAGCAGTACTTC.

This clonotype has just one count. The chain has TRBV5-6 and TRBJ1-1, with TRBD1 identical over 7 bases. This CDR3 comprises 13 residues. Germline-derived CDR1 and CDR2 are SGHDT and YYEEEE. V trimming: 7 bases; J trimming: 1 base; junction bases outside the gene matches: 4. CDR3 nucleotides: TGTGCCAGCGGGCAGGGGGGGAACACTGAAGCTTTCTTT. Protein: CASGQGGNTEAFF.

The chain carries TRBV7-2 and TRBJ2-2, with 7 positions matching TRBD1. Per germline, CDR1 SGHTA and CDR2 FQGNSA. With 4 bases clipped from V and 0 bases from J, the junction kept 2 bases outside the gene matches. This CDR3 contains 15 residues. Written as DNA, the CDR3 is TGTGCCAGCAGCTCGGACAGGTCGAACACCGGGGAGCTGTTTTTT. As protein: CASSSDRSNTGELFF.

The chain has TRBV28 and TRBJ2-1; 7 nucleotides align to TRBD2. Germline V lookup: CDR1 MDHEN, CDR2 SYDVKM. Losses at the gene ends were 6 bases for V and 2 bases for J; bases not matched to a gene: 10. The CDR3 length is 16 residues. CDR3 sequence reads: CASSPRGGTAYNEQFF. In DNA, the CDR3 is TGTGCCAGCAGCCCCCGGGGAGGGACTGCCTACAATGAGCAGTTCTTC.